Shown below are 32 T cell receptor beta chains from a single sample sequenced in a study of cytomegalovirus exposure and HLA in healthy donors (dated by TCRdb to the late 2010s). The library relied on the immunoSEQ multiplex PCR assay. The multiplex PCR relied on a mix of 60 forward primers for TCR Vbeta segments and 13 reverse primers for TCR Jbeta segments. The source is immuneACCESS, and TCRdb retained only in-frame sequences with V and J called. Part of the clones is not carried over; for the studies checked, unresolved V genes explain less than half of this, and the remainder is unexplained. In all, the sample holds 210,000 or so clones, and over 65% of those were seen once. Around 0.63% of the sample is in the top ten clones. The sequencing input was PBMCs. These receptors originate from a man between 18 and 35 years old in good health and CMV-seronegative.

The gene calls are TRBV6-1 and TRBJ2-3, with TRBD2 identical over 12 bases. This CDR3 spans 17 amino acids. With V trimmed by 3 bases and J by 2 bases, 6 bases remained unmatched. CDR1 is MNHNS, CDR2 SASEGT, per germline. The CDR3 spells CASSDGGTSGPTDTQYF. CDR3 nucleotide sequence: TGTGCCAGCAGTGATGGTGGGACTAGCGGGCCCACAGATACGCAGTATTTT.

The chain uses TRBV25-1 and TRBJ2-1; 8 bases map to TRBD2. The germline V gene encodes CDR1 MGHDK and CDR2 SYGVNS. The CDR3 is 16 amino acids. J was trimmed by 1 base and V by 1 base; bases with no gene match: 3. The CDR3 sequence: CASSESIAGSYNEQFF. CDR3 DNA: TGTGCCAGCAGTGAATCAATAGCGGGATCCTACAATGAGCAGTTCTTC. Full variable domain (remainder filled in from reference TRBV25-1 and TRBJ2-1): EADIYQTPRYLVIGTGKKITLECSQTMGHDKMYWYQQDPGMELHLIHYSYGVNSTEKGDLSSESTVSRIRTEHFPLTLESARPSHTSQYLCASSESIAGSYNEQFFGPGTRLTVL.

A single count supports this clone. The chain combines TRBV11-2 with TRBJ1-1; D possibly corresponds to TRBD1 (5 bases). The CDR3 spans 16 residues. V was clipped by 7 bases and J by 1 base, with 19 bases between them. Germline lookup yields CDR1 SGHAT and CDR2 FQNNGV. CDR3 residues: CASISTFSGGNTEAFF. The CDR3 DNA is TGTGCCAGCATCTCCACCTTTTCCGGGGGGAACACTGAAGCTTTCTTT.

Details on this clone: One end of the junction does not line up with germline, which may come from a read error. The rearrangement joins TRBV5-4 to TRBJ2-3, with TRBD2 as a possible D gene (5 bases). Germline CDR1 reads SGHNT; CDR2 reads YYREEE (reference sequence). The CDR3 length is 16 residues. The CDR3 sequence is CASSLGVTRGTDTQYF. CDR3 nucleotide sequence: TGTGCCAGCAGCCTGGGAGTAACTAGAGGCACCGATACGCAGTATTTT.

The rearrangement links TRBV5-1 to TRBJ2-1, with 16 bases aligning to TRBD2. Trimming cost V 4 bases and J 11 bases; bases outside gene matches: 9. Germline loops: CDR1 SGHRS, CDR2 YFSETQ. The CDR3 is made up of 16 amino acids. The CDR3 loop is CASSPPGTSGRGKQFF. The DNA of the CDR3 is TGCGCCAGCAGCCCTCCGGGGACTAGCGGGAGGGGCAAGCAGTTCTTC.

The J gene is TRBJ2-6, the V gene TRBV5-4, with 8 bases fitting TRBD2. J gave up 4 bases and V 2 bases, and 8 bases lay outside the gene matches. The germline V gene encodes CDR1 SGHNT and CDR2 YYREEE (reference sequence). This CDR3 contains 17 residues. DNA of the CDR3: TGTGCCAGCAGCTTAATGGCGGGGGGCTCCGGGGCCAACGTCCTGACTTTC. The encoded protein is CASSLMAGGSGANVLTF.

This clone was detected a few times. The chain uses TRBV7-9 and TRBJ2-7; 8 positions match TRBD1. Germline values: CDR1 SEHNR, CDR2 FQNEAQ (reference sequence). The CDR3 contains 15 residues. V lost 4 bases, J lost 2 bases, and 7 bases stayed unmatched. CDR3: CASSSGQGRTYEQYF. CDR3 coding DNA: TGTGCCAGCAGCTCCGGACAGGGCAGGACCTACGAGCAGTACTTC.

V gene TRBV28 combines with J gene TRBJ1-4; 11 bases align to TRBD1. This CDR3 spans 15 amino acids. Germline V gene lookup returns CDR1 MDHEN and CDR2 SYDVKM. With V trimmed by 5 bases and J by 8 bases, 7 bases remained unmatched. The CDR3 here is CASSTPGQGGEKLFF. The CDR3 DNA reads TGTGCCAGCAGTACGCCGGGACAGGGGGGCGAAAAACTGTTTTTT.

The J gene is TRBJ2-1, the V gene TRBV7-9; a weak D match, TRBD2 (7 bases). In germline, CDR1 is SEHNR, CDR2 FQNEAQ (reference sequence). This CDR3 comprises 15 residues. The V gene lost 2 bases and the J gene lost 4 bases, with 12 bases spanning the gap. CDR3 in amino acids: CASSLSGTRYNEQFF. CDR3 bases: TGTGCCAGCAGCTTAAGCGGGACAAGATACAATGAGCAGTTCTTC.

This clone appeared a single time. CDR3 residues: CASSQGPLGEAPYNEQFF. The CDR3 DNA reads as TGCGCCAGCAGCCAAGGCCCCTTAGGGGAGGCCCCGTACAATGAGCAGTTCTTC. The chain carries TRBV4-1 and TRBJ2-1, with D possibly TRBD2 on 6 matching bases. Trimming left V 1 base short and J 4 bases short, with 20 bases between. There are 18 residues in the CDR3. The germline CDR1 and CDR2 sequences are MGHRA and YSYEKL.

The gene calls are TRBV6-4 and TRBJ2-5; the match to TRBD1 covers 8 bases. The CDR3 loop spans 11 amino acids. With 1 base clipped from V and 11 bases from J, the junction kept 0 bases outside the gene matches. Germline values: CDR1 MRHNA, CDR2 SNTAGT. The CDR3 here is CASSDYRGQYF. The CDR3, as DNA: TGTGCCAGCAGTGACTACAGGGGGCAGTACTTC.

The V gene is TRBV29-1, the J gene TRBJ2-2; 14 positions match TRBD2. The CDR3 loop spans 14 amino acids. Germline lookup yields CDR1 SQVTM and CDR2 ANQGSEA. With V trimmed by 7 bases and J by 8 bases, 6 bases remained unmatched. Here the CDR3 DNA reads TGCAGCGCCGGGACTAGCGGGAGTGGTGGGGAGCTGTTTTTT. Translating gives CSAGTSGSGGELFF.

The chain's CDR3 is CASSLRREVDTQYF. CDR3 DNA: TGTGCCAGCAGCCTGCGGCGGGAGGTAGATACGCAGTATTTT. The chain couples TRBV5-6 to TRBJ2-3, with TRBD2 matching over 8 bases. There are 14 residues in the CDR3. The germline V gene encodes CDR1 SGHDT and CDR2 YYEEEE. V shed 4 bases, J shed 5 bases, and the junction held 6 bases outside the gene matches. Supplemented by reference TRBV5-6 and TRBJ2-3, the full variable domain reads DAGVTQSPTHLIKTRGQQVTLRCSPKSGHDTVSWYQQALGQGPQFIFQYYEEEERQRGNFPDRFSGHQFPNYSSELNVNALLLGDSALYLCASSLRREVDTQYFGPGTRLTVL.

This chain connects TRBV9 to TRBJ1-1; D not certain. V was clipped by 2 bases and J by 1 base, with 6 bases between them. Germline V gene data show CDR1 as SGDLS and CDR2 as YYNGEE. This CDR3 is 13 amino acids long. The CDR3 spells CASSVAGNTEAFF. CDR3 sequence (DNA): TGTGCCAGCAGCGTTGCAGGGAACACTGAAGCTTTCTTT.

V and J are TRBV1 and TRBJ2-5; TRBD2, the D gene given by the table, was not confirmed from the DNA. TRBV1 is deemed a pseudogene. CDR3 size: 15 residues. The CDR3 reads CTSSQDLPLRETQYF. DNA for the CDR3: TGCACCAGCAGCCAAGATCTCCCTCTACGAGAGACCCAGTACTTC.

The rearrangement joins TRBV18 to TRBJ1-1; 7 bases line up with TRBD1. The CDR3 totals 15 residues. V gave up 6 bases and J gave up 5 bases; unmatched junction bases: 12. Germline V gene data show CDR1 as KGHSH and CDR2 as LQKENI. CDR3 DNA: TGTGCCAGCTCGCCCAACCAGGGGGGCCAAACTGAAGCTTTCTTT. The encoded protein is CASSPNQGGQTEAFF.

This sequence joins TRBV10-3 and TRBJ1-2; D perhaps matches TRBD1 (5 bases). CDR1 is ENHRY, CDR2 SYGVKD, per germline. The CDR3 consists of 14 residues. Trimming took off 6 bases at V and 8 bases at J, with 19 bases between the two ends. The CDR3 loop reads CAIRSLTDPAGYTF. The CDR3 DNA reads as TGTGCCATCAGATCGTTGACAGATCCCGCCGGCTACACCTTC.

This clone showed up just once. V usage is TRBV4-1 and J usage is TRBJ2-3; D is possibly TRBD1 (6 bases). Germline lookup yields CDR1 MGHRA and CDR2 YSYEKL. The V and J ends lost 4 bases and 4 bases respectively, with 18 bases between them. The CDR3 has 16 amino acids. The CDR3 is CASSPWHRVNPDTQYF. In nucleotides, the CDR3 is TGCGCCAGCAGCCCCTGGCACAGGGTGAACCCAGATACGCAGTATTTT.

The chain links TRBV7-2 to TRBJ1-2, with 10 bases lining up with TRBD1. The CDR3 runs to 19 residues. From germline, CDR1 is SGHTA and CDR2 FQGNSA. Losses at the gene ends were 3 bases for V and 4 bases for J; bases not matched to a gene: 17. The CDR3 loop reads CASSFYRQGQGSGSYGYTF. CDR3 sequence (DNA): TGTGCCAGCAGCTTCTATCGTCAGGGACAGGGGAGCGGTTCCTATGGCTACACCTTC. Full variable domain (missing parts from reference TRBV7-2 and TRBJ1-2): GAGVSQSPSNKVTEKGKDVELRCDPISGHTALYWYRQSLGQGLEFLIYFQGNSAPDKSGLPSDRFSAERTGGSVSTLTIQRTQQEDSAVYLCASSFYRQGQGSGSYGYTFGSGTRLTVV.

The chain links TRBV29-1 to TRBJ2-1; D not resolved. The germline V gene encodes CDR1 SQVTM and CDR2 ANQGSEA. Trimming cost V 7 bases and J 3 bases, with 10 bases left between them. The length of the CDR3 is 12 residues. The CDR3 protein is CSAFAGYNEQFF. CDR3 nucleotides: TGCAGCGCCTTTGCAGGCTACAATGAGCAGTTCTTC.

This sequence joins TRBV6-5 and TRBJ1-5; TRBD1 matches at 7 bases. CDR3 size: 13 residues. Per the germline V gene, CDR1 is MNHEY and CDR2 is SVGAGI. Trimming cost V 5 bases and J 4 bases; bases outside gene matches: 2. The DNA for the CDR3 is TGTGCCAGCAGTCCGGACAGGAATCAGCCCCAGCATTTT. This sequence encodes CASSPDRNQPQHF.

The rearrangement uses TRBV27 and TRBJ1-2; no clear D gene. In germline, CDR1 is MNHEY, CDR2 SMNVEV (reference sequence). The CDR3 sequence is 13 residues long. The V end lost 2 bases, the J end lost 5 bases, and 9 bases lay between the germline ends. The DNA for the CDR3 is TGTGCCAGCAGTTTAAGTCTGACTTATGGCTACACCTTC. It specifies CASSLSLTYGYTF.

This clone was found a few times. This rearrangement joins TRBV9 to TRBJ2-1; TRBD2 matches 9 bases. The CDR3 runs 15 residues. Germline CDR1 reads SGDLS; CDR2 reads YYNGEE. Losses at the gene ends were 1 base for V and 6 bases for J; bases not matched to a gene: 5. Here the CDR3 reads CASSVQAGGFNEQFF. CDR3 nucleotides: TGTGCCAGCAGCGTACAAGCGGGAGGTTTCAATGAGCAGTTCTTC.

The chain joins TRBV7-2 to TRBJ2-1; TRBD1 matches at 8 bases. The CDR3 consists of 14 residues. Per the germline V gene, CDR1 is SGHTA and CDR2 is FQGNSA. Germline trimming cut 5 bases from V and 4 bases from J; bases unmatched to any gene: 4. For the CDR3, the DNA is TGTGCCAGCAGCCTTAGACAGGGGTACAATGAGCAGTTCTTC. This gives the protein CASSLRQGYNEQFF.

The CDR3 region has the DNA TGTGCCAGCAGTTACGAAGGGGGCACTGAAGCTTTCTTT. Translating gives CASSYEGGTEAFF. V usage is TRBV6-5 and J usage is TRBJ1-1; D is possibly TRBD1 (6 bases). This CDR3 region has 13 residues. V was trimmed by 2 bases and J by 4 bases, leaving 8 bases between them. The germline CDR1 and CDR2 sequences are MNHEY and SVGAGI.

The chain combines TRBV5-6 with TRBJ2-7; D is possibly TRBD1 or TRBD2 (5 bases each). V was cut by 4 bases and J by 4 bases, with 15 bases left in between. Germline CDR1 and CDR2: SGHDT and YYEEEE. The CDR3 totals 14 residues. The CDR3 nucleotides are TGTGCCAGCAGCCTGGGACCTGGGCAGTACGAGCAGTACTTC. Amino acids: CASSLGPGQYEQYF.

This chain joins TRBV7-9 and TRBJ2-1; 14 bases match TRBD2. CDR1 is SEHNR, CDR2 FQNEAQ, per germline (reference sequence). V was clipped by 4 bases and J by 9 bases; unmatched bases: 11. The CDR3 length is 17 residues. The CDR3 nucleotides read TGTGCCAGCAGCTCCTTTCCGGGACTAGCGGGAGAGGGTGAGCAGTTCTTC. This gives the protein CASSSFPGLAGEGEQFF.

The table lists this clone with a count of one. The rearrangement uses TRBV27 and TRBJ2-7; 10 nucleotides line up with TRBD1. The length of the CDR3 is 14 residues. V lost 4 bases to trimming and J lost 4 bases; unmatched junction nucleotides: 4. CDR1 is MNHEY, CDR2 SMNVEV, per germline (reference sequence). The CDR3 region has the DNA TGTGCCAGCAGTTATGGACAGGGGGAATACGAGCAGTACTTC. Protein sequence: CASSYGQGEYEQYF.

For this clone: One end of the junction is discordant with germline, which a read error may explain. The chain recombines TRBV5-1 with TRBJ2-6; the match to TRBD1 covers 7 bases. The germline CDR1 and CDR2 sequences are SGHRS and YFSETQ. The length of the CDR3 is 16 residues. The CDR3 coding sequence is TGCGCCCGCAGCCGGCCGATAATGACAGGGTCCAACGTCCTGACTTTC. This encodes CARSRPIMTGSNVLTF.

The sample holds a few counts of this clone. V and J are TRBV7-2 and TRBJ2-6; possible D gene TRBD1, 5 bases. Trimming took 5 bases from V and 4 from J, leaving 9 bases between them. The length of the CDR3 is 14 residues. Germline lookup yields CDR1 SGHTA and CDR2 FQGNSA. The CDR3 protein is CASSPRVGANVLTF. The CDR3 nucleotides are TGTGCCAGCAGCCCCAGGGTCGGGGCCAACGTCCTGACTTTC. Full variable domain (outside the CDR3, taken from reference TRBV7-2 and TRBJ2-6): GAGVSQSPSNKVTEKGKDVELRCDPISGHTALYWYRQSLGQGLEFLIYFQGNSAPDKSGLPSDRFSAERTGGSVSTLTIQRTQQEDSAVYLCASSPRVGANVLTFGAGSRLTVL.

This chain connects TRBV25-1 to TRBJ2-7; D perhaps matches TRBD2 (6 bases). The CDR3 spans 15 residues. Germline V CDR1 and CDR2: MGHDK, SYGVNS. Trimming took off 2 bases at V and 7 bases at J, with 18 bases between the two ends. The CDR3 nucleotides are TGTGCCAGCAGTGAAGCGGGGCAGGGTTTTAGGGAGCAGTACTTC. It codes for CASSEAGQGFREQYF.

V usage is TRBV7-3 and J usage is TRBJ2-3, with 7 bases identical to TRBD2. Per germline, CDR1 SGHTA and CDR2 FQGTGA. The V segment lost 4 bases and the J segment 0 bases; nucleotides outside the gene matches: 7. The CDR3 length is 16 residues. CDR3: CASSSLAAPSTDTQYF. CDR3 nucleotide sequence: TGTGCCAGCAGCTCTCTAGCGGCACCGAGCACAGATACGCAGTATTTT.